This TCR beta chain is from a study of PD-1 blockade in classical Hodgkin lymphoma. Each and every patient relapsed after autologous stem cell transplantation, and patients got differing brentuximab vedotin exposure. Progressive disease, partial response or complete response was each patient's best response. The method was immunoSEQ multiplex PCR; TCRdb's version includes in-frame clones alone and lacks a portion of them. Of about 43,000 clones listed, approximately 70% are singletons. General observations from the study: Reports described newly diagnosed patients as having lower baseline TCR diversity than healthy donors. It was CD4+ TCR diversity, not CD8+, that rose significantly by C4D1. For complete responders, baseline diversity was comparable to that of newly diagnosed patients.

CDR1 is SGHKS and CDR2 is YYEKEE in the germline V gene (reference sequence). Trimming cost V 4 bases and J 4 bases; bases outside gene matches: 5. CDR3 length equals 14 residues. Notes on this clone: No antigen is known for it.

Source: peripheral blood mononuclear cells (PBMCs), taken before the second cycle of nivolumab. The source is a human donor with classical Hodgkin lymphoma. The rearrangement uses TRBV5-5 and TRBJ1-2; 9 positions match TRBD1. This CDR3 is CASSLGQGIYGYTF. The CDR3 DNA sequence: TGTGCCAGCAGCCTAGGACAGGGGATCTATGGCTACACCTTC.